The 7 T cell receptor beta chains reported below all come from one sample, sequenced in a study of blood T cell repertoires in COVID-19. TCRdb's copy holds only in-frame clones and misses some; the assay was immunoSEQ multiplex PCR. Of approximately 230,000 clones in the sample, 86% were seen once. The sample taken for sequencing was PBMCs or T cells enriched from blood (not recorded which). These receptors originate from a man aged 40-49 years who had recovered from COVID-19.

The chain carries TRBV6-6 and TRBJ1-2; tentative D call: TRBD1 (6 bases). This CDR3 contains 14 residues. Per germline, CDR1 MNHNY and CDR2 SVGAGI (reference sequence). V shed 0 bases and J shed 6 bases, with 11 bases lying between them. The CDR3 DNA is TGTGCCAGCAGTTACTCATCAGGGGTGGATGGCTACACCTTC. It specifies CASSYSSGVDGYTF.

The chain carries TRBV19 and TRBJ1-5; 7 bases match TRBD1. CDR1 is LNHDA, CDR2 SQIVND, per germline (reference sequence). The CDR3 sequence is 15 residues long. Losses at the gene ends were 5 bases for V and 3 bases for J; bases not matched to a gene: 7. The CDR3 bases are TGTGCCAGTAGTTCCCCCCAGGGGGACAATCAGCCCCAGCATTTT. Protein product: CASSSPQGDNQPQHF. Full variable domain (remainder filled in from reference TRBV19 and TRBJ1-5): DGGITQSPKYLFRKEGQNVTLSCEQNLNHDAMYWYRQDPGQGLRLIYYSQIVNDFQKGDIAEGYSVSREKKESFPLTVTSAQKNPTAFYLCASSSPQGDNQPQHFGDGTRLSIL.

The chain uses TRBV7-2 and TRBJ2-1; possibly TRBD2 for D (6 bases). The germline V gene encodes CDR1 SGHTA and CDR2 FQGNSA. This CDR3 comprises 16 residues. V was pared by 2 bases and J by 3 bases, with 14 bases between. CDR3 nucleotides: TGTGCCAGCAGCTTACTAACTATCGGGGGCTACAATGAGCAGTTCTTC. This gives the protein CASSLLTIGGYNEQFF.

The chain links TRBV3-1 (or the pseudogene TRBV3-2) to TRBJ2-2; TRBD2 agrees at 8 bases. Trimming took 4 bases from V and 7 from J; bases not matched to a gene: 8. Germline assignment: CDR1 LGHDT and CDR2 YNNKEL (reference sequence). The CDR3 extends over 15 amino acids. CDR3 sequence: CASSPSRGGFGELFF. The CDR3 DNA sequence: TGTGCCAGCAGCCCCTCCCGCGGGGGGTTCGGGGAGCTGTTTTTT.

This rearrangement joins TRBV15 to TRBJ2-7; a possible D gene is TRBD1 (5 bases). This CDR3 region has 14 residues. CDR1 LNHNV and CDR2 YYDKDF come from the germline V gene (reference sequence). V was cut by 4 bases and J by 3 bases, with 13 bases left in between. The CDR3 DNA is TGTGCCACCAGCAAGACCCCTACAGGCTACGAGCAGTACTTC. Protein product: CATSKTPTGYEQYF.

V is TRBV6-1 and J is TRBJ1-1, with D unclear. The CDR3 totals 12 residues. Trimming shortened V by 5 bases and J by 7 bases, and 11 bases separated the two germline ends. In germline, CDR1 is MNHNS, CDR2 SASEGT. The DNA for the CDR3 is TGTGCCAGCAGTTTTGAGGGCAGTGAAGCTTTCTTT. Translated: CASSFEGSEAFF.

The chain recombines TRBV19 with TRBJ1-5; D might be TRBD1 (6 bases). This CDR3 spans 14 amino acids. The germline V gene has CDR1 LNHDA and CDR2 SQIVND (reference sequence). V lost 3 bases to trimming and J lost 7 bases, with 13 bases between them. CDR3: CASSITGFGQPQHF. CDR3 in DNA: TGTGCCAGTAGTATCACAGGGTTTGGACAGCCCCAGCATTTT. The variable domain in full, with the rest retrieved from reference TRBV19 and TRBJ1-5, is DGGITQSPKYLFRKEGQNVTLSCEQNLNHDAMYWYRQDPGQGLRLIYYSQIVNDFQKGDIAEGYSVSREKKESFPLTVTSAQKNPTAFYLCASSITGFGQPQHFGDGTRLSIL.